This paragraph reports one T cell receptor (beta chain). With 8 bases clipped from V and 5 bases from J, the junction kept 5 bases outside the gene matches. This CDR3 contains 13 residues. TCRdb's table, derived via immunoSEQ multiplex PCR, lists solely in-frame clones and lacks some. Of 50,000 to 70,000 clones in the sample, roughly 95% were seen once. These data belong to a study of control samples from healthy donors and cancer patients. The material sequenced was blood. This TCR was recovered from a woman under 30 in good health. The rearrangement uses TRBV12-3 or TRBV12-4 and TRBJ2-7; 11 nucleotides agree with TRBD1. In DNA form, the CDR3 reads TGTGCCAGCCAACCGGGACAGGGGGACGAGCAGTACTTC. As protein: CASQPGQGDEQYF.